These 8 T cell receptor beta chains originate from one sample sequenced in a study of patients and donors after allogeneic stem cell transplantation. TCRdb itself ran the RT-PCR reads through MiXCR, one entry per CDR3 protein. Altogether hundreds of thousands of distinct CDR3 sequences are present, 16% being singletons, with the ten largest covering less than 8.5%. Sequencing was performed on blood, either unsorted or a sorted T cell fraction (not recorded which). The source is a human donor who was either an allogeneic HSCT recipient or a stem cell or donor lymphocyte infusion donor (not recorded which). It is not recorded whose cells these are; they may come from a transplant donor.

This clonotype was observed a handful of times. The rearrangement joins TRBV4-2 to TRBJ2-3; D remains ambiguous. Trimming took 3 bases from V and 6 from J, leaving 10 bases between them. The germline V gene has CDR1 LGHNA and CDR2 YNFKEQ. The CDR3 extends over 13 amino acids. CDR3 sequence: CASSHYLVDTQYF. CDR3 DNA sequence: TGTGCCAGCAGCCATTATCTAGTCGATACGCAGTATTTT.

V is TRBV7-2 and J is TRBJ2-5, with D possibly TRBD2 on 6 matching bases. Germline V gene lookup returns CDR1 SGHTA and CDR2 FQGNSA. This CDR3 region has 15 residues. V shed 1 base and J shed 1 base, with 10 bases lying between them. CDR3 coding DNA: TGTGCCAGCAGCTTAGGGCAGCGGGCCCAAGAGACCCAGTACTTC. Amino acids: CASSLGQRAQETQYF.

This chain connects TRBV2 to TRBJ1-6, with a possible D match to TRBD1 (5 bases). Between the trimmed V and J ends, which lost 8 bases and 0 bases, there was a span of 17 bases. The CDR3 loop spans 17 amino acids. Germline CDR1 SNHLY, CDR2 FYNNEI. The CDR3 coding sequence is TGTGCCAGCCGGGGCGCGGGCGCGGTCTCCTATAATTCACCCCTCCACTTT. It codes for CASRGAGAVSYNSPLHF.

Written as DNA, the CDR3 is TGTGCCAGCAAAATGCGACTTTCTCTGGTGAACACCGGGGAGCTGTTTTTT. Amino acids: CASKMRLSLVNTGELFF. The chain couples TRBV6-2 or TRBV6-3 to TRBJ2-2; D gene unclear. This CDR3 comprises 17 residues. Trimming took 7 bases from V and 1 from J, leaving 19 bases between them. CDR1 and CDR2 from the germline V gene are MNHEY and SVGEGT.

CDR3 region: CASSERTAMNTEAFF. The CDR3 nucleotides read TGTGCCAGCAGTGAGCGGACAGCGATGAACACTGAAGCTTTCTTT. The chain employs TRBV25-1 and TRBJ1-1, with D maybe TRBD1 (6 bases). CDR1 MGHDK and CDR2 SYGVNS come from the germline V gene. This CDR3 contains 15 residues. V lost 3 bases and J 0 bases, leaving 11 bases between the germline ends.

This clonotype appeared many times. This chain joins TRBV25-1 and TRBJ2-1; D may be TRBD2 (6 bases). Trimming took 8 bases from V and 9 from J, leaving 8 bases between them. Germline V gene data show CDR1 as MGHDK and CDR2 as SYGVNS. This CDR3 is 10 amino acids long. The CDR3 DNA reads as TGTGCCAGCCACGGGAGTGAGCAGTTCTTC. Its translation is CASHGSEQFF.

This clonotype appeared many times. CDR3 protein: CASRGSGNTIYF. For the CDR3, the DNA is TGTGCCAGCAGGGGATCTGGAAACACCATATATTTT. The genes are TRBV6-5 and TRBJ1-3, with unresolved D. The V and J ends lost 6 bases and 1 base respectively, with 4 bases between them. Looked up from germline, CDR1 is MNHEY and CDR2 is SVGAGI. The CDR3 is made up of 12 amino acids.

This clonotype was detected a few times. V usage is TRBV5-5 and J usage is TRBJ2-1; D remains unclear. The CDR3 sequence is 16 residues long. Germline CDR1 reads SGHKS; CDR2 reads YYEKEE (reference sequence). V lost 0 bases and J 0 bases, leaving 10 bases between the germline ends. The CDR3 coding sequence is TGTGCCAGCAGCTTGGCCCTCTCATTCTCCTACAATGAGCAGTTCTTC. Translated, it gives CASSLALSFSYNEQFF.